This T cell receptor (beta chain) was obtained from a study of immune evolution from preneoplasia to lung adenocarcinoma. Study-level information: HLA loss of heterozygosity: under 7.5% AIS, under 19% MIA, roughly 30% ADC, none AAH.

Assay used: immunoSEQ multiplex PCR; TCRdb lists only in-frame clones, some missing. Of about 40,000 clones in the sample, roughly four fifths were seen once. To note about this clone: Its antigen remains unknown. A junction boundary mismatches the germline segment, possibly from a read error. The sample holds other DNA sequences that translate to the same CDR3.

The CDR3 covers 17 residues. Per the germline V gene, CDR1 is SEHNR and CDR2 is FQNEAQ (reference sequence). H&E slides confirmed each diagnosis, reviewed by two pathologists independently. Study-level findings and limits: From normal lung to invasive adenocarcinoma, top clone frequencies appeared to decrease. KRAS-mutant nodules had the highest T cell clonality.

The sequencing sample was made of FFPE invasive lung adenocarcinoma tissue. This chain connects TRBV7-9 to TRBJ2-1, with 10 bases matching TRBD2. This TCR was recovered from a person between 55 and 69 years old with lung adenocarcinoma. The CDR3 coding sequence is TGTGCCAGCAGCTTCGGGTATTTGCTAGCGGGAGTCGATGAACAGTTCTTC. The encoded protein is CASSFGYLLAGVDEQFF.